Listed below are T cell receptor beta chains from one sample, sequenced in a study of blood T cell repertoires in COVID-19. Measured with immunoSEQ multiplex PCR; TCRdb has only the in-frame clones, and not every one. Seen here are approximately 360,000 clones, roughly 90% observed once, and the top ten hold more than 0.85%. Input material: PBMCs or T cells enriched from blood (not recorded which). The source of these receptors is a woman aged 25-40 years with acute COVID-19. Both conserved end residues are part of each CDR3. Fields, in order: V gene, J gene, CDR3 protein.

>TRBV6-4|TRBJ1-2
CASSETGTASNYGYTF
>TRBV2|TRBJ1-2
CASSDRGRRPGYTF
>TRBV27|TRBJ2-7
CASSLSNRGYYEQYF
>TRBV5-1|TRBJ1-5
CASSDGQNQPQHF
>TRBV7-2|TRBJ2-7
CASSPLGGPTPYEQYF
>TRBV5-1|TRBJ1-1
CASSLIPGGSNEAFF
>TRBV2|TRBJ1-6
CASSQTDNNSPLHF
>TRBV5-6|TRBJ1-1
CASSLGTVQDTEAFF
>TRBV18|TRBJ2-3
CASSPLPSSGGAGDTQYF
>TRBV6-2/TRBV6-3|TRBJ2-1
CASSTRLAGHYNEQFF
>TRBV6-5|TRBJ1-1
CASTLGRNTEAFF
>TRBV19|TRBJ1-6
CASSPTRSSYNSPLHF
>TRBV7-6|TRBJ2-3
CARDRGACTDTQYF
>TRBV7-2|TRBJ2-7
CASSLGTGLYYEQYF
>TRBV7-9|TRBJ1-1
CASSLRRQGGSTEAFF
>TRBV10-2|TRBJ1-2
CASRNSPIDGYTF
>TRBV24-1|TRBJ2-7
CATEGGQSYEQYF
>TRBV21-1|TRBJ2-2
CASSKGADGELFF
>TRBV6-2/TRBV6-3|TRBJ1-1
CASSYSWAVLEAFF
>TRBV12-3/TRBV12-4|TRBJ1-6
CASSLMEGSPLHF
>TRBV27|TRBJ2-7
CASSSRGLTYEQYF
>TRBV15|TRBJ2-2
CATSPGQATNTGELFF
>TRBV6-5|TRBJ1-6
CASSRDRAGNSPLHF
>TRBV13|TRBJ2-5
CASSDSGGGETQYF
>TRBV7-2|TRBJ1-2
CASSFGTGTDGYTF
>TRBV4-3|TRBJ2-3
CASSQLTGWGTDTQYF
>TRBV6-5|TRBJ1-2
CASSRGQNYGYTF
>TRBV10-3|TRBJ2-7
CAIRSPNYEQYF
>TRBV19|TRBJ1-1
CASGESTGTGSTEAFF
>TRBV2|TRBJ1-5
CASTRTGTGNQPQHF
>TRBV19|TRBJ1-5
CASSMGRGNQPQHF
>TRBV6-6|TRBJ1-2
CASSLGQGALGYTF
>TRBV10-3|TRBJ1-2
CAISEGKGTGNYGYTF
>TRBV9|TRBJ2-2
CASSVGTGNIYAGELFF
>TRBV6-2/TRBV6-3|TRBJ2-5
CASSDGVQETQYF
>TRBV2|TRBJ1-1
CASRGRRMNTEAFF
>TRBV4-3|TRBJ2-2
CASSRSVSGGTGTGELFF
>TRBV7-3|TRBJ2-7
CASSLAGGPYEQYF
>TRBV9|TRBJ2-7
CASSERGYSEQYF
>TRBV5-6|TRBJ1-2
CASSLRDFYGYTF
>TRBV6-5|TRBJ2-7
CASSYQDSYEQYF
>TRBV3-1/TRBV3-2|TRBJ1-4
CASSPTGGRTNEKLFF